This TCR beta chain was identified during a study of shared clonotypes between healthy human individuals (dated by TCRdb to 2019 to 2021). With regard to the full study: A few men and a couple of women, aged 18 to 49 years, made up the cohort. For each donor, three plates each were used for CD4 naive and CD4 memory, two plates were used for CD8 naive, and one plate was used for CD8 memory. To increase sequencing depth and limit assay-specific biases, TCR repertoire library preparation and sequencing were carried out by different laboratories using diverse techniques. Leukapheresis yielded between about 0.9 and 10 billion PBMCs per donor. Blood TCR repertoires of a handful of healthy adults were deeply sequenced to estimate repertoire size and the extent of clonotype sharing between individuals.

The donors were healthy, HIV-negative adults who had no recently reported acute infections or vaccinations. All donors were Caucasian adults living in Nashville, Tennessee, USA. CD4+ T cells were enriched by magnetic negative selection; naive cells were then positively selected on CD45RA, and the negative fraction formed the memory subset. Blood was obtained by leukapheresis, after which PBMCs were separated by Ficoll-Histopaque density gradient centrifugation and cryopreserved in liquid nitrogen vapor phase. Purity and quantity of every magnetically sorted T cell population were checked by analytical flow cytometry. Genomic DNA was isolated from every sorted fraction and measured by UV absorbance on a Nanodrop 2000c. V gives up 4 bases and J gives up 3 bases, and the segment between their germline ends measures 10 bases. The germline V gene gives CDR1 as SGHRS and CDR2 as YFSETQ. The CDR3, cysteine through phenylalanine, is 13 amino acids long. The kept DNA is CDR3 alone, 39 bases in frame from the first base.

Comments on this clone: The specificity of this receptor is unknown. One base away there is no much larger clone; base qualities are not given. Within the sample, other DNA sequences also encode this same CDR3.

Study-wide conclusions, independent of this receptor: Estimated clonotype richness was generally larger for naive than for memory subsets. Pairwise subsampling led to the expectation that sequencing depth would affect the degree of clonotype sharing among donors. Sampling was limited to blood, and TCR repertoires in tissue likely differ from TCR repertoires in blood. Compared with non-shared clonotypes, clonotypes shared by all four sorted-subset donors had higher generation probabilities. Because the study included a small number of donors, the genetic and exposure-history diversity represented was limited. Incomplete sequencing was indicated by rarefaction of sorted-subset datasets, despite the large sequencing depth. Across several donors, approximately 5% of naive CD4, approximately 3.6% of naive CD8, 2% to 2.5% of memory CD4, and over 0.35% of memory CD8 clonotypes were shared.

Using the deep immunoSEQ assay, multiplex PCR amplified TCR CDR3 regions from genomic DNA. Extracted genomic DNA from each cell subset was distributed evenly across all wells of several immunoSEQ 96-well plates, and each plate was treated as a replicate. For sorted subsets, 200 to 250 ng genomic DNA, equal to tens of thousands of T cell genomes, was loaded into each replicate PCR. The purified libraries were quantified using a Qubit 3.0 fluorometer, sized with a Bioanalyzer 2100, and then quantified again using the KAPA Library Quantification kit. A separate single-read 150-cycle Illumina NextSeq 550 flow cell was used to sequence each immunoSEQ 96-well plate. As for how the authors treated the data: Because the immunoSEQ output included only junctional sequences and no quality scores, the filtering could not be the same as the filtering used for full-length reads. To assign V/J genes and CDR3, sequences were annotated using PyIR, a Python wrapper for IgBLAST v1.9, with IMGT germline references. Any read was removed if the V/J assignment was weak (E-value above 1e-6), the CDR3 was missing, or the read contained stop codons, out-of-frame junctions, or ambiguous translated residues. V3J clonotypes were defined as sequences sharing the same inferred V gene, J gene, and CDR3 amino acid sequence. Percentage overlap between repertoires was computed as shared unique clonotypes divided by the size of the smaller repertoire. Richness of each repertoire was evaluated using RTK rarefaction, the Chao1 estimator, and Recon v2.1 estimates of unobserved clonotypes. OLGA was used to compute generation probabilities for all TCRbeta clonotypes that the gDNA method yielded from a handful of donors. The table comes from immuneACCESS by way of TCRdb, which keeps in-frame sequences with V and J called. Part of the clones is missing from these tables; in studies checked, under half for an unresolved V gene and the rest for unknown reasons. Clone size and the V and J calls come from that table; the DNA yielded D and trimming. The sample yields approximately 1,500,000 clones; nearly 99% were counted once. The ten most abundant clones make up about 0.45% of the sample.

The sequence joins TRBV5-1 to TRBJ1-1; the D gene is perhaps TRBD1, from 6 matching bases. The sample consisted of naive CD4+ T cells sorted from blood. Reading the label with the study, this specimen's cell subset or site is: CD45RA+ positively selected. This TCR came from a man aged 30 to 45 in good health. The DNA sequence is TGCGCCAGCAGCCGAGGGGGTGACACTGAAGCTTTCTTT. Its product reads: CASSRGGDTEAFF.